This T cell receptor (beta chain) was found in a study of blood T cell repertoires in COVID-19 (TCRdb year 2020). In the study overall: The collaborator samples originated in the United States, Italy and Spain and spanned the acute and convalescent phases of COVID-19. The material from the prospective study consisted of cDNA or gDNA derived from T cells, B-cell-depleted T cells, or PBMCs. Subjects who had been exposed to COVID-19, were actively infected with it, or had recovered from it provided the deeply sampled blood TCRbeta repertoires that made up the dataset. The repertoires were made available in a free public database intended to serve as a resource for research on the immune response to SARS-CoV-2. The samples were drawn from the first 160 participants of the ongoing ImmuneRACE study and from some 1,300 subjects provided by 6 global collaborators. Nearly every sample came with metadata listing a de-identified subject ID, COVID-19 status, age in years and sex. Where available, HLA class I and class II types were taken from metadata supplied by the sample provider and were not determined by assay-based typing. General findings and caveats noted by the study authors: How much clinical and demographic metadata was included differed by source and by participant, and the metadata was provided uncurated.

From the cysteine up to the phenylalanine, the CDR3 has a length of 12 residues. Just the 36-base CDR3 DNA is kept, in frame starting at base 1. CDR1 and CDR2, looked up from the germline V gene (reference sequence), are GTSNPN and SVGIG. V trim: 2 bases; J trim: 10 bases; unmatched bases: 3. Enrolling through a virtual design, the prospective study's participants ranged in age from about 18 to 89 years and lived across 20 to 25 United States geographic areas. In the prospective study, cohorts were assigned on the basis of participant-reported clinical history obtained from a screening survey and a study questionnaire. In the prospective study, mobile phlebotomists collected whole blood, serum and a nasopharyngeal or oropharyngeal swab from each participant. Additional blood draws and questionnaires over an approximately 2-month period could optionally be provided by prospective study participants. Prospective study blood samples were shipped either frozen or at room temperature before DNA extraction.

The immunoSEQ Assay, a bias-controlled multiplex PCR, was used to amplify TCRbeta CDR3 regions from genomic DNA. Per the original workflow: The number of nucleated cells in each sample was estimated from the amplification of reference gene primers within the assay. To quantify the absolute abundance of each unique TCRbeta CDR3 rearrangement, sequence reads were collapsed and filtered. For each sample, productive Simpson clonality was calculated as the square root of Simpson's diversity index across productive rearrangements. TCRdb holds this immuneACCESS table with in-frame rearrangements only. Some clones are missing; in checked studies, unresolved V genes explain under half, and the rest has no known cause. The V and J calls and clone size come from that table; D and trimming were worked out from the DNA. This sample lists fewer than 300,000 clones; approximately 89% were detected once. More than 1% of the sample is held by the ten biggest clonotypes.

In regard to this clone: It lacks a known antigen. Base-call qualities are not available, and no considerably larger clone is one nucleotide away.

This TCR derives from a woman in her 40s with acute COVID-19. The material sequenced was PBMCs or T cells enriched from blood (not recorded which). The receptor chain draws on TRBV30 and TRBJ2-1, with 9 central nucleotides matching TRBD1. The nucleotide sequence is given as TGTGCCTGGAGTTTGGGACAGGGAGAGCAGTTCTTC. Translated, this gives CAWSLGQGEQFF.